Following are 2 T cell receptor beta chains from one sample sequenced in a study of metastatic and nonmetastatic thyroid tumors. Prior to thyroid surgery, none of the patients had received any treatment. TCRdb reanalyzed the PCR reads with MiXCR. Of about 92,000 clones in the sample, approximately 15% were seen once. Sequencing was done on a sample of blood. These TCRs come from a female donor with papillary thyroid cancer or a benign thyroid nodule (not recorded which). Some clones in this sample may be carry-over from other donors' samples.

This clone was seen a few times. Because it lacks the conserved phenylalanine or tryptophan at the end, this CDR3 is likely a read error. The J gene is TRBJ2-7, the V gene TRBV6-1; D is undetermined. V lost 5 bases and J lost 3, with 8 bases in between. Germline loops: CDR1 MNHNS, CDR2 SASEGT. The CDR3 covers 12 residues. In nucleotides, the CDR3 is TGTGCCAGCAGTCAGAAGCGCTACGAGCAGTACTTA. As protein: CASSQKRYEQYL.

This clone was recorded at least ten times. The V call is TRBV6-1, the J call TRBJ2-1, with D possibly matching TRBD1 (6 bases). The CDR3 has 13 residues. V was pared by 4 bases and J by 7 bases, with 11 bases between. Germline lookup yields CDR1 MNHNS and CDR2 SASEGT. The CDR3 is CASSVGQGNEQFF. DNA of the CDR3: TGTGCCAGCAGTGTTGGGCAGGGGAATGAGCAGTTCTTC.